The clone carrying this TCR beta chain was seen many times. What it binds is not known. This record comes from a study of metastatic and nonmetastatic thyroid tumors. Study-level information: Comparative analysis of repertoires was undertaken across blood and tumor or nodule tissue obtained from malignant and benign thyroid patients.

Germline CDR1 and CDR2: SGHVS and FNYEAQ. The CDR3 spans 14 residues. V gave up 7 bases and J gave up 6 bases, with 18 bases separating them. In the authors' workflow: The authors used CDR3 differences across clinicopathological groups to build a distant-metastasis classifier for papillary thyroid cancer. Using MiXCR, TCRdb reanalyzed the PCR reads. TCRdb, not the authors, supplied the V and J calls. The table records roughly 10,000 clones, less than 25% of them present only once. Among the patients, none had received any treatment before thyroid surgery. General study results and limits: For both blood and tumor, malignant thyroid tumors reportedly showed significantly higher TCR beta diversity than benign nodules did.

J is TRBJ1-1 and V is TRBV7-6; possibly TRBD1 for D (6 bases). The sequencing sample was made of adjacent normal tissue. The origin of this receptor is a female donor with papillary thyroid cancer or a benign thyroid nodule (not recorded which). Some clones in this sample may be carry-over from other donors' samples. In DNA form, the CDR3 reads TGTGCCAGCACCCAAAGGGGGACCAACGCTGAAGCTTTCTTT. It yields the protein CASTQRGTNAEAFF.